This TCR beta chain was obtained from a study of PD-1 blockade in mismatch repair-deficient tumors. Data came from immunoSEQ multiplex PCR; TCRdb stores just in-frame clones and leaves some out. The table includes about 66,000 clones, almost 80% detected once. The TCR comes from an adult with mismatch repair-deficient cancer. The starting material was peripheral blood, obtained 2 weeks after starting pembrolizumab.

This CDR3 is CASSAPASGSYEQYF. DNA for the CDR3: TGTGCCAGCAGCGCCCCGGCTAGCGGGAGTTACGAGCAGTACTTC. V is TRBV9 and J is TRBJ2-7; 10 bases map to TRBD2. This CDR3 has 15 amino acids. Germline CDR1 reads SGDLS; CDR2 reads YYNGEE. V lost 3 bases, J lost 4 bases, and 7 bases stayed unmatched.